This entry lists 32 T cell receptor beta chains sequenced from one sample in a study of cytomegalovirus exposure and HLA in healthy donors. PCR amplification relied on 60 Vbeta primers (plus 13 Jbeta primers). This table comes from immunoSEQ multiplex PCR, and its TCRdb copy is limited to in-frame clones, with some not included. The repertoire has some 130,000 clones, roughly 82% of them found once; the top ten carry approximately 4.2%. Input material: PBMCs. The receptors were gathered from a male donor in good health and CMV-seropositive.

The V gene is TRBV28, the J gene TRBJ2-4, with a tentative D call TRBD1 (5 bases). CDR3 length equals 15 residues. V gave up 6 bases and J gave up 1 base, with 13 bases separating them. Germline V gene lookup returns CDR1 MDHEN and CDR2 SYDVKM. The CDR3 loop reads CASSPDSRAKNIQYF. The CDR3 nucleotides read TGTGCCAGCAGCCCTGACAGTCGCGCCAAAAACATTCAGTACTTC.

The CDR3 DNA is TGTGCCAGCAGGCACTCAGGGGGCAACTATGGCTACACCTTC. It is translated as CASRHSGGNYGYTF. The V call is TRBV9, the J call TRBJ1-2; 8 bases match TRBD1. This CDR3 has 14 amino acids. With 5 bases clipped from V and 2 bases from J, the junction kept 5 bases outside the gene matches. CDR1 is SGDLS, CDR2 YYNGEE, per germline.

This chain connects TRBV7-2 to TRBJ2-3, with D tentatively TRBD2 (5 bases). Germline CDR1 SGHTA, CDR2 FQGNSA. Trimming removed 1 base at V and 0 bases at J, with 11 bases between. The CDR3 is 16 residues long. CDR3 residues: CASSLGSSRSTDTQYF. The CDR3 DNA reads as TGTGCCAGCAGCTTAGGTTCTAGCAGAAGCACAGATACGCAGTATTTT.

CDR3 in DNA: TGTGCCAGCAGCCAATGGGAGGGGGAAGATACGCAGTATTTT. Translation: CASSQWEGEDTQYF. This chain joins TRBV14 and TRBJ2-3; D possibly corresponds to TRBD2 (7 bases). V lost 2 bases to trimming and J lost 5 bases, with 11 bases between them. Germline CDR1 reads SGHDN; CDR2 reads FVKESK. This CDR3 is built from 14 residues.

The gene calls are TRBV28 and TRBJ1-4, with TRBD1 matching 7 bases. CDR3 length equals 14 residues. J lost 7 bases, V lost 2 bases, and 4 bases had no gene match. Looked up from germline, CDR1 is MDHEN and CDR2 is SYDVKM. The CDR3 spells CASSLDRVVEKLFF. The CDR3 DNA reads TGTGCCAGCAGTTTAGACAGGGTCGTTGAAAAACTGTTTTTT.

This sequence joins TRBV7-7 and TRBJ2-7; TRBD1 matches 9 bases. This CDR3 has 15 residues. Germline values: CDR1 SSHAT, CDR2 FNYEAQ (reference sequence). Unmatched junction bases numbered 5, after V lost 4 bases and J lost 1 base. The DNA of the CDR3 is TGTGCCAGCAGCTGCCACAGGGGGCCTTCCTACGAGCAGTACTTC. Translated, it gives CASSCHRGPSYEQYF.

This chain joins TRBV4-1 and TRBJ1-4; D unclear. Germline V gives CDR1 MGHRA, CDR2 YSYEKL. There are 15 residues in the CDR3. With 2 bases removed from V and 1 base from J, the gap between germline ends came to 8 bases. The chain's CDR3 is CASSQSFGTNEKLFF. The CDR3 nucleotides read TGCGCCAGCAGCCAATCCTTCGGAACTAATGAAAAACTGTTTTTT.

The V call is TRBV7-3, the J call TRBJ2-3, with 8 bases matching TRBD2. The CDR3 runs 17 residues. Germline V gene lookup returns CDR1 SGHTA and CDR2 FQGTGA. Unmatched junction bases numbered 7, after V lost 2 bases and J lost 0 bases. The CDR3 sequence: CASSLLPSGSSTDTQYF. CDR3 DNA: TGTGCCAGCAGCTTATTGCCTAGCGGGTCTAGCACAGATACGCAGTATTTT. Filled out from reference TRBV7-3 and TRBJ2-3, the complete variable domain reads GAGVSQTPSNKVTEKGKYVELRCDPISGHTALYWYRQSLGQGPEFLIYFQGTGAADDSGLPNDRFFAVRPEGSVSTLKIQRTERGDSAVYLCASSLLPSGSSTDTQYFGPGTRLTVL.

This chain links TRBV7-9 with TRBJ2-1; 8 bases fit TRBD2. The V and J ends lost 2 bases and 0 bases, in that order; junction bases with no gene match: 6. This CDR3 region has 17 residues. Germline V gene sequence: CDR1 SEHNR, CDR2 FQNEAQ (reference sequence). CDR3 sequence: CASSLPSLADSYNEQFF. The DNA of the CDR3 is TGTGCCAGCAGCTTACCCTCACTAGCGGACTCCTACAATGAGCAGTTCTTC.

The chain links TRBV19 to TRBJ2-1, with TRBD1 matching 7 bases. CDR3 length: 12 residues. Germline V lookup: CDR1 LNHDA, CDR2 SQIVND (reference sequence). Losses at the gene ends were 6 bases for V and 7 bases for J; bases not matched to a gene: 3. CDR3 in DNA: TGTGCCAGTAGCAACAGGGGAAATGAGCAGTTCTTC. It translates to CASSNRGNEQFF.

The V and J genes are TRBV2 and TRBJ1-4; 8 bases map to TRBD1. The CDR3 is 15 amino acids. Germline V gene data show CDR1 as SNHLY and CDR2 as FYNNEI. Trimming removed 6 bases from V and 6 bases from J; junction bases left unmatched: 9. The CDR3 here is CASSRSGTGDEKLFF. CDR3 DNA: TGTGCCAGCAGCCGATCCGGGACAGGTGATGAAAAACTGTTTTTT.

This chain joins TRBV30 and TRBJ1-1; D gene ambiguous. The CDR3 length is 15 residues. From germline, CDR1 is GTSNPN and CDR2 SVGIG (reference sequence). V was clipped by 0 bases and J by 1 base, with 12 bases between them. CDR3 bases: TGTGCCTGGAGTGTTTCAGTTCACCCGAACACTGAAGCTTTCTTT. Translated, it gives CAWSVSVHPNTEAFF.

The V gene is TRBV18, the J gene TRBJ2-1, with TRBD2 identical over 7 bases. Germline trimming cut 2 bases from V and 6 bases from J; bases unmatched to any gene: 4. Germline V CDR1 and CDR2: KGHSH, LQKENI. The length of the CDR3 is 14 residues. This CDR3 reads CASSPTGGSNEQFF. DNA of the CDR3: TGTGCCAGCTCACCAACCGGGGGGAGCAATGAGCAGTTCTTC.

The V call is TRBV19, the J call TRBJ2-1, with D tentatively TRBD2 (5 bases). Germline V lookup: CDR1 LNHDA, CDR2 SQIVND (reference sequence). CDR3 size: 16 residues. Trimming pared 0 bases from V and 0 bases from J, leaving 9 bases between. The CDR3 region is CASSIDKRSSYNEQFF. As DNA, the CDR3 is TGTGCCAGTAGTATAGATAAGCGGAGCTCCTACAATGAGCAGTTCTTC.

This clone appeared a few times. The chain couples TRBV2 to TRBJ2-1, with TRBD1 matching over 8 bases. The junction had 7 bases not matched to a gene; V was cut back by 0 bases and J by 15 bases. The CDR3 length is 13 residues. The germline V gene encodes CDR1 SNHLY and CDR2 FYNNEI. CDR3 bases: TGTGCCAGCAGTGAAGCTCGGACAGGGCGTCCGTTCTTC. This gives the protein CASSEARTGRPFF.

The chain carries TRBV15 and TRBJ2-3; D gene ambiguous. CDR3 length: 14 amino acids. Trimming shortened V by 9 bases and J by 0 bases, and 13 bases separated the two germline ends. CDR1 is LNHNV and CDR2 is YYDKDF in the germline V gene (reference sequence). As DNA, the CDR3 is TGTGCCACACAACGGCTGACTAGCACAGATACGCAGTATTTT. Its translation: CATQRLTSTDTQYF.

The chain combines TRBV7-2 with TRBJ2-3, with 7 bases fitting TRBD2. Unmatched junction bases numbered 8, after V lost 5 bases and J lost 3 bases. The germline CDR1 and CDR2 sequences are SGHTA and FQGNSA. The CDR3 sequence is 15 residues long. CDR3 loop: CASSVDSGRTDTQYF. Here the CDR3 DNA reads TGTGCCAGCAGCGTGGATAGCGGGCGAACAGATACGCAGTATTTT.

This sequence joins TRBV7-6 and TRBJ2-7; 7 nucleotides agree with TRBD2. The CDR3 runs to 14 residues. Losses at the gene ends were 0 bases for V and 11 bases for J; bases not matched to a gene: 10. Germline CDR1 reads SGHVS; CDR2 reads FNYEAQ. The CDR3 nucleotides read TGTGCCAGCAGCTTAGCGGGGTCTAACGGGGGGAAGTACTTC. It translates to CASSLAGSNGGKYF.

The V and J genes are TRBV7-2 and TRBJ1-1, with a tentative D call TRBD1 (5 bases). Germline V gene data show CDR1 as SGHTA and CDR2 as FQGNSA. The CDR3 is 15 residues long. The germline V and J ends were trimmed by 1 base and 4 bases, with 13 bases remaining between them. The CDR3 coding sequence is TGTGCCAGCAGCTTAGAGCTCAGGGTGGGCACTGAAGCTTTCTTT. Translated: CASSLELRVGTEAFF.

This clone was seen only once. CDR3 bases: TGTGCCAGCAGCTTAGGTCGGGGGGAGCTGTTTTTT. Its protein product is CASSLGRGELFF. The chain carries TRBV13 and TRBJ2-2; unclear D gene. Germline V gene sequence: CDR1 PRHDT, CDR2 FYEKMQ (reference sequence). V shed 0 bases and J shed 8 bases, with 4 bases lying between them. The CDR3 is 12 residues long.

This rearrangement joins TRBV19 to TRBJ2-2, with 9 bases aligning to TRBD1. CDR1 is LNHDA, CDR2 SQIVND, per germline (reference sequence). This CDR3 has 16 amino acids. V gave up 3 bases and J gave up 6 bases; unmatched junction bases: 8. The CDR3, as DNA: TGTGCCAGTAGTATGATCGGGACAGGGCGGCCCGGGGAGCTGTTTTTT. Translation gives CASSMIGTGRPGELFF. The variable domain in full, completed from reference TRBV19 and TRBJ2-2, reads DGGITQSPKYLFRKEGQNVTLSCEQNLNHDAMYWYRQDPGQGLRLIYYSQIVNDFQKGDIAEGYSVSREKKESFPLTVTSAQKNPTAFYLCASSMIGTGRPGELFFGEGSRLTVL.

V and J are TRBV27 and TRBJ2-7; weak D call: TRBD2 (5 bases). V was trimmed by 2 bases and J by 1 base, leaving 9 bases between them. The CDR3 has 14 residues. Germline V CDR1 and CDR2: MNHEY, SMNVEV (reference sequence). Here the CDR3 reads CASSLLRGSYEQYF. DNA of the CDR3: TGTGCCAGCAGTTTACTTCGGGGTTCCTACGAGCAGTACTTC.

This chain joins TRBV6-5 and TRBJ2-1; D possibly corresponds to TRBD2 (5 bases). CDR1 is MNHEY and CDR2 is SVGAGI in the germline V gene. Trimming removed 1 base from V and 3 bases from J, with 10 bases in between. The CDR3 covers 15 residues. CDR3 in DNA: TGTGCCAGCAGTTACTTGGCTAGCAGCTACAATGAGCAGTTCTTC. This gives the protein CASSYLASSYNEQFF.

J is TRBJ1-2 and V is TRBV28; the match to TRBD1 covers 7 bases. Losses at the gene ends were 7 bases for V and 5 bases for J; bases not matched to a gene: 13. The CDR3 spans 15 residues. Germline-derived CDR1 and CDR2 are MDHEN and SYDVKM. The CDR3, as DNA: TGTGCCAGCATCCCCGGAGACAGGGTGGGGTATGGCTACACCTTC. Protein sequence: CASIPGDRVGYGYTF.

The chain carries TRBV5-4 and TRBJ2-3; 13 bases match TRBD2. This CDR3 comprises 16 residues. Germline V gene data show CDR1 as SGHNT and CDR2 as YYREEE (reference sequence). Trimming took 2 bases from V and 2 from J; bases not matched to a gene: 2. The CDR3 nucleotides read TGTGCCAGCAGCTTCGGACTAGCGGGGGTCACAGATACGCAGTATTTT. This codes for CASSFGLAGVTDTQYF.

The rearrangement uses TRBV28 and TRBJ2-7; 8 positions agree with TRBD2. This CDR3 is 13 amino acids long. V lost 10 bases, J lost 6 bases, and 11 bases stayed unmatched. Germline V lookup: CDR1 MDHEN, CDR2 SYDVKM. CDR3: CAIQGGGLREQYF. CDR3 in DNA: TGTGCCATCCAGGGCGGGGGGCTGCGCGAGCAGTACTTC. Filled out from reference TRBV28 and TRBJ2-7, the complete variable domain reads DVKVTQSSRYLVKRTGEKVFLECVQDMDHENMFWYRQDPGLGLRLIYFSYDVKMKEKGDIPEGYSVSREKKERFSLILESASTNQTSMYLCAIQGGGLREQYFGPGTRLTVT.

In its sample, this clone was seen a few times. V is TRBV29-1 and J is TRBJ1-2; 9 nucleotides match TRBD1. The CDR3 consists of 14 residues. V gave up 4 bases and J gave up 1 base; unmatched junction bases: 4. Germline V CDR1 and CDR2: SQVTM, ANQGSEA. The CDR3 DNA reads TGCAGCGTTGGGTGGACAGGGGATAACTATGGCTACACCTTC. Its protein is CSVGWTGDNYGYTF.

The chain has TRBV11-2 and TRBJ2-7; 8 bases are a match to TRBD1. CDR1 and CDR2 from the germline V gene are SGHAT and FQNNGV. V lost 0 bases, J lost 7 bases, and 14 bases stayed unmatched. The CDR3 has 17 residues. CDR3 loop: CASSLDLGGTGRGEQYF. The DNA of the CDR3 is TGTGCCAGCAGCTTAGATCTTGGAGGGACAGGTCGCGGGGAGCAGTACTTC.

The rearrangement joins TRBV5-1 to TRBJ2-7; the match to TRBD1 covers 8 bases. This CDR3 spans 14 amino acids. CDR1 and CDR2 from the germline V gene are SGHRS and YFSETQ. With 4 bases clipped from V and 4 bases from J, the junction kept 7 bases outside the gene matches. The CDR3 region is CASSKDRVLYEQYF. CDR3 in DNA: TGCGCCAGCAGCAAGGACAGGGTCTTATACGAGCAGTACTTC.

This clone was observed once. V usage is TRBV5-4 and J usage is TRBJ2-1, with 7 bases lining up with TRBD1. The CDR3 consists of 15 residues. The germline V gene has CDR1 SGHNT and CDR2 YYREEE (reference sequence). The J segment lost 4 bases and the V segment lost 5 bases, leaving 9 bases of the junction unmatched. CDR3 nucleotides: TGTGCCAGCAGTCAGACAGGGCAGGGGTACAATGAGCAGTTCTTC. Translated, it gives CASSQTGQGYNEQFF.

V usage is TRBV5-1 and J usage is TRBJ2-3; possibly TRBD2 for D (5 bases). The CDR3 length is 14 residues. Trimming removed 3 bases at V and 3 bases at J, with 11 bases between. From germline, CDR1 is SGHRS and CDR2 YFSETQ. This chain's CDR3 is CASSWRAETDTQYF. The CDR3 DNA reads as TGCGCCAGCAGCTGGAGAGCGGAGACAGATACGCAGTATTTT.

The chain has TRBV6-5 and TRBJ2-2, with D perhaps matching TRBD2 (6 bases). Germline lookup yields CDR1 MNHEY and CDR2 SVGAGI. V was clipped by 5 bases and J by 6 bases, with 13 bases between them. The CDR3 is 14 amino acids. CDR3 coding DNA: TGTGCCAGCAGTGCGGCGCGGGGAGCCGGGGAGCTGTTTTTT. Translated: CASSAARGAGELFF.